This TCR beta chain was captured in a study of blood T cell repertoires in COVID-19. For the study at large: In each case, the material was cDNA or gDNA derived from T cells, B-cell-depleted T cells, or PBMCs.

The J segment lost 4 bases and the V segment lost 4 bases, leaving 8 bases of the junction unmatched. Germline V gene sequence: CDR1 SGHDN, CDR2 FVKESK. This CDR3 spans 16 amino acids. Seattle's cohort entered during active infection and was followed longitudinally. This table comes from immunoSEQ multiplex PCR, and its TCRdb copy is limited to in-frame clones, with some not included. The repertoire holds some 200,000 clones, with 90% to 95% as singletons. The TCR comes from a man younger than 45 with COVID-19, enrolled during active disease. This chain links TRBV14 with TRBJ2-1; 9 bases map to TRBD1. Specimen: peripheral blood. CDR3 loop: CASSLFRDRAYNEQFF. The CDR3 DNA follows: TGTGCCAGCAGCCTGTTCCGGGACAGGGCTTACAATGAGCAGTTCTTC.